This TCR beta chain comes out of a study of OX40 agonist ivuxolimab in advanced cancers. On the study more broadly: Participants could have had prior anti-PD-1, anti-PD-L1 or anti-CTLA-4 therapy, and less than 45% had some.

Study-wide results and limits: In general, CD8+ T cells held more expanded clones than CD4+ did, on average. Also present in some nonresponders was a low level of normalized T-cell clonal expansion. The specificity for antigen of the expanded peripheral T cells was not determined.

Per germline, CDR1 SGHAT and CDR2 FQNNGV. The CDR3 sequence is 14 residues long. V trimming: 1 base; J trimming: 9 bases; junction bases outside the gene matches: 5. Profiled with immunoSEQ multiplex PCR; TCRdb holds only in-frame clones, not every one. Here the sample spans around 92,000 clones, about 80% being singletons. Concerning this clone: Its matching antigen is unknown.

The clonotype was recovered from an adult with an advanced solid tumor such as melanoma, head and neck, liver or kidney cancer. V is TRBV11-2 and J is TRBJ2-3, with TRBD1 matching 9 bases. The material was CD4+ or CD8+ T cells sorted from blood, obtained in a trial of the OX40 agonist ivuxolimab. CDR3 DNA: TGTGCCAGCAGCTTAGTACAGGGGGCGCAAACGCAGTATTTT. This translates into CASSLVQGAQTQYF.